In this sample, the clone carrying this T cell receptor beta chain turned up a few times. No antigen is known for it. These data belong to a study of T cell repertoires in cytomegalovirus infection. TCRdb itself ran the reads through MiXCR, one entry per CDR3 protein. The repertoire holds 900,000 to 950,000 distinct CDR3 sequences, with roughly 31% as singletons. This material consisted of cultured CD8+ T cells from PBMCs, taken from culture after CMV antigen stimulation. This receptor was obtained from a human donor in good health (CMV status not recorded). Some clones in this sample may be carry-over from other donors' samples.

CDR3 protein: CASSYTHDSNQPQHF. As DNA, the CDR3 is TGTGCCAGCAGTTATACCCACGATAGCAATCAGCCCCAGCATTTT. The rearrangement uses TRBV6-5 and TRBJ1-5; D is ambiguous. CDR3 length equals 15 residues. Germline V gene lookup returns CDR1 MNHEY and CDR2 SVGAGI. The V gene lost 3 bases and the J gene lost 0 bases, with 9 bases spanning the gap.